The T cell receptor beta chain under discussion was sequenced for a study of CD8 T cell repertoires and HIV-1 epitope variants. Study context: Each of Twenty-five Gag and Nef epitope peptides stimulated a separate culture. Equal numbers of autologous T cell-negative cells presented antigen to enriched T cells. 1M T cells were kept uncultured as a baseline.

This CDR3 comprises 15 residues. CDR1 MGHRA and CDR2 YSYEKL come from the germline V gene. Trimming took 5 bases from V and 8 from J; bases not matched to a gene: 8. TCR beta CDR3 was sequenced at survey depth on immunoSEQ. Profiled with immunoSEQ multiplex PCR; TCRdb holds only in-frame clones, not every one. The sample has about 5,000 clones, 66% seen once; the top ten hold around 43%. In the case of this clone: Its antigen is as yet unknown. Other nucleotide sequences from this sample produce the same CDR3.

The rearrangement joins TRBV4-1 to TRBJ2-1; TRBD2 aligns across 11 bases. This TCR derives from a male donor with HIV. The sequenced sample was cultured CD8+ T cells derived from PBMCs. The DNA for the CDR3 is TGCGCCAGCAGCTTTAGCGGGGGGGCCTTATATGAGCAGTTCTTC. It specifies CASSFSGGALYEQFF.